One and the same sample provided the 19 T cell receptor beta chains below, sequenced in a study of metastatic and nonmetastatic thyroid tumors. Among the patients, none had received any treatment before thyroid surgery. From the PCR reads, TCRdb re-called clones with MiXCR. The sample consists of 23,000 or so clones, roughly 25% of them appearing once. The source material was tumor tissue. The receptors shown here come from a male donor with papillary thyroid cancer or a benign thyroid nodule (not recorded which). Some clones in this sample may be carry-over from other donors' samples.

The chain employs TRBV5-1 and TRBJ2-3, with TRBD2 matching 7 bases. Trimming cost V 6 bases and J 1 base; bases outside gene matches: 14. The CDR3 sequence is 17 residues long. From germline, CDR1 is SGHRS and CDR2 YFSETQ. The CDR3 DNA is TGCGCCAGCAACCTACCCGGTACTAGCGATGGCACAGATACGCAGTATTTT. Protein sequence: CASNLPGTSDGTDTQYF.

This clone was counted many times. The V gene is TRBV3-1, the J gene TRBJ1-4; the D is unclear. The V gene lost 1 base and the J gene lost 0 bases, with 9 bases spanning the gap. This CDR3 region has 16 residues. The germline gives CDR1 LGHDT, CDR2 YNNKEL (reference sequence). The CDR3 coding sequence is TGTGCCAGCAGCCAAGGACCGTATGCAACTAATGAAAAACTGTTTTTT. The encoded protein is CASSQGPYATNEKLFF.

This clone was counted many times. CDR3 bases: TGTGCCAGCAGCGCAGGGAACAGGGGGCGTAGTGAGCAGTACTTC. This codes for CASSAGNRGRSEQYF. The chain employs TRBV9 and TRBJ2-7, with 9 bases that match TRBD1. The ends lost 3 bases at V and 7 bases at J; junction bases unmatched: 11. The CDR3 covers 15 residues. Germline CDR1 reads SGDLS; CDR2 reads YYNGEE.

The chain employs TRBV3-1 and TRBJ2-5, with D tentatively TRBD2 (6 bases). The V gene lost 2 bases and the J gene lost 2 bases, with 12 bases spanning the gap. CDR3 size: 15 residues. Germline assignment: CDR1 LGHDT and CDR2 YNNKEL (reference sequence). The CDR3 protein is CASSQMASGQETQYF. CDR3 DNA: TGTGCCAGCAGCCAAATGGCCAGCGGGCAAGAGACCCAGTACTTC.

As regards this clone: A much more abundant neighbour one base away suggests this may be a read error. The chain couples TRBV6-2 or TRBV6-3 to TRBJ2-1; D gene unclear. With 1 base removed from V and 9 bases from J, the gap between germline ends came to 10 bases. The CDR3 has 13 residues. CDR1 and CDR2 (germline): MNHEY, SVGEGT. CDR3 residues: CASSYYSESEQFF. The CDR3 DNA reads as TGTGCCAGCAGTTACTACAGTGAGAGTGAGCAGTTCTTC.

In its sample, this clone is medium-sized (0.01 to 0.1%). The chain recombines TRBV6-1 with TRBJ2-7, with 11 positions matching TRBD2. The ends lost 7 bases at V and 6 bases at J; junction bases unmatched: 8. This CDR3 is built from 14 residues. Germline assignment: CDR1 MNHNS and CDR2 SASEGT. Here the CDR3 reads CASNGASGRTEQYF. The CDR3 nucleotides are TGTGCCAGCAATGGGGCTAGCGGGAGGACCGAGCAGTACTTC.

This clone was counted at least ten times. This chain links TRBV20-1 with TRBJ2-2, with unresolved D. CDR1 is DFQATT, CDR2 SNEGSKA, per germline (reference sequence). This CDR3 is 13 amino acids long. Trimming shortened V by 6 bases and J by 0 bases, and 8 bases separated the two germline ends. The CDR3 coding sequence is TGCAGTGCGAGTCTTTCGAACACCGGGGAGCTGTTTTTT. Protein: CSASLSNTGELFF.

In this sample, this clone turned up many times. CDR3 amino acids: CASSPPQGYGYTF. The CDR3 nucleotides read TGTGCCAGCAGCCCACCCCAGGGGTATGGCTACACCTTC. This chain joins TRBV7-2 and TRBJ1-2, with D perhaps TRBD1 (6 bases). The length of the CDR3 is 13 residues. Germline V gene lookup returns CDR1 SGHTA and CDR2 FQGNSA. The ends were cut back, 5 bases at V and 5 bases at J, with 12 bases in the middle.

By share, this clone counts as medium-sized. V and J are TRBV5-1 and TRBJ1-2, with 8 bases that match TRBD1. Germline V lookup: CDR1 SGHRS, CDR2 YFSETQ. The CDR3 is 15 residues long. The trim removed 0 bases at V and 6 bases at J, leaving 7 bases unmatched. CDR3 DNA sequence: TGCGCCAGCAGCTTGGCGGTACAGGGGGTTCATGGCTACACCTTC. This gives the protein CASSLAVQGVHGYTF.

The sample holds many counts of this clone. This chain uses TRBV5-1 with TRBJ1-1, with D perhaps matching TRBD1 (5 bases). Trimming shortened V by 2 bases and J by 5 bases, and 16 bases separated the two germline ends. The CDR3 covers 15 residues. Germline V gene lookup returns CDR1 SGHRS and CDR2 YFSETQ. CDR3 in DNA: TGCGCCAGCAGCTTCGAACGGGGGAGTAGGACTGAAGCTTTCTTT. Translated: CASSFERGSRTEAFF. Looking up the rest from reference TRBV5-1 and TRBJ1-1 gives the full variable domain: KAGVTQTPRYLIKTRGQQVTLSCSPISGHRSVSWYQQTPGQGLQFLFEYFSETQRNKGNFPGRFSGRQFSNSRSEMNVSTLELGDSALYLCASSFERGSRTEAFFGQGTRLTVV.

This clone was recorded many times. The chain carries TRBV4-3 and TRBJ2-1; D ambiguous. Between the trimmed V and J ends, which lost 0 bases and 7 bases, there was a span of 7 bases. CDR1 and CDR2 from the germline V gene are LGHNA and YSLEER. There are 13 residues in the CDR3. Here the CDR3 DNA reads TGCGCCAGCAGCCAAGATCCGTTAAATGAGCAGTTCTTC. This sequence encodes CASSQDPLNEQFF.

Note on this clone: This may stem from a read error, because a much larger clone lies one nucleotide away. J is TRBJ2-3 and V is TRBV28, with TRBD2 as a possible D gene (6 bases). The CDR3 extends over 14 amino acids. V lost 5 bases, J lost 7 bases, and 16 bases lay in between. The V gene's germline CDR1 is MDHEN and CDR2 SYDVKM. CDR3: CASSTSSTRNTQYF. DNA of the CDR3: TGTGCCAGCAGTACTAGCTCCACCAGGAATACGCAGTATTTT.

Details on this clone: At one end the junction does not follow the germline gene, possibly because of a read error. The chain uses TRBV11-2 and TRBJ2-7; 8 bases line up with TRBD1. Germline values: CDR1 SGHAT, CDR2 FQNNGV. There are 16 residues in the CDR3. The CDR3 DNA follows: TGTGCCAGCAGCTTAGAGGTATGGACAGGGCCCTCCGAGCAGAAATTC. Protein product: CASSLEVWTGPSEQKF.

This clone has only a few counts. The chain links TRBV28 to TRBJ1-2, with D perhaps TRBD1 (6 bases). Germline CDR1 and CDR2: MDHEN and SYDVKM. The CDR3 totals 12 residues. Between the trimmed V and J ends, which lost 6 bases and 9 bases, there was a span of 14 bases. CDR3 coding DNA: TGTGCCAGCAGAAGACAGGCGGGGAGCTACACCTTC. Translated, it gives CASRRQAGSYTF.

There are a few counts of this clone. The chain has TRBV10-2 and TRBJ1-2; a weak D match, TRBD1 (6 bases). This CDR3 is 16 amino acids long. Germline V gene data show CDR1 as WSHSY and CDR2 as SAAADI. Trimming removed 0 bases at V and 4 bases at J, with 15 bases between. The CDR3 here is CASSESGQGRLYGYTF. Written as DNA, the CDR3 is TGCGCCAGCAGTGAGTCCGGCCAGGGGAGGCTCTATGGCTACACCTTC.

This chain links TRBV18 with TRBJ1-4; D remains ambiguous. Germline V CDR1 and CDR2: KGHSH, LQKENI. V was clipped by 3 bases and J by 8 bases, with 13 bases between them. The CDR3 extends over 14 amino acids. In DNA, the CDR3 is TGTGCCAGCTCACCCACTCGACGGACGGAAAAACTGTTTTTT. Protein sequence: CASSPTRRTEKLFF.

This clone came up many times. V is TRBV7-2 and J is TRBJ2-7; D unclear. V lost 2 bases and J 6 bases, leaving 8 bases between the germline ends. The V gene's germline CDR1 is SGHTA and CDR2 FQGNSA. This CDR3 region has 12 residues. CDR3 amino acids: CASSLNSPEQYF. The DNA for the CDR3 is TGTGCCAGCAGCTTAAACTCTCCCGAGCAGTACTTC. The full variable domain, rest sourced from reference TRBV7-2 and TRBJ2-7, is GAGVSQSPSNKVTEKGKDVELRCDPISGHTALYWYRQSLGQGLEFLIYFQGNSAPDKSGLPSDRFSAERTGGSVSTLTIQRTQQEDSAVYLCASSLNSPEQYFGPGTRLTVT.

This clone was seen a few times. At one end, the junction sequence differs from germline, possibly due to a read error. The sample carries other DNA sequences with the same CDR3. The gene calls are TRBV6-1 and TRBJ2-7, with 8 bases identical to TRBD1. CDR1 and CDR2 from the germline V gene are MNHNS and SASEGT. The CDR3 has 15 residues. CDR3 sequence reads: CASSEATGGPYEQYF. The CDR3 DNA reads as TGTGCCAGCAGCGAAGCAACAGGGGGGCCCTACGAGCAGTACTTC.

This clone is medium-sized in the sample. The rearrangement joins TRBV27 to TRBJ2-1, with 7 bases identical to TRBD2. Germline V gives CDR1 MNHEY, CDR2 SMNVEV (reference sequence). The CDR3 is 16 amino acids. After removal of 0 bases from V and 0 bases from J, the junction contained 2 bases not matched to a gene. The CDR3 region is CASSLSGGSSYNEQFF. For the CDR3, the DNA is TGTGCCAGCAGTTTATCGGGCGGGAGCTCCTACAATGAGCAGTTCTTC.